The entry that follows covers one TCR beta chain sequence. The antigen is undetermined. A much bigger clone sits one base away, suggesting this may be a read error. The sample originates from a study of tumor-infiltrating lymphocytes in primary liver carcinoma. The wider study: Subjects consisted of male and female patients aged 30 to 69 years.

Starting material of around 460 ng total RNA yielded TCR beta cDNA via a constant-region primer. Three-round nested multiplex PCR performed with slightly modified ARM-PCR produced the TCR beta libraries. The opening two PCR rounds, approximately 10 cycles each, paired TRBV1-TRBV30 forward primers with a C-beta reverse primer. MiXCR was run by TCRdb on the multiplex PCR reads, yielding one entry per CDR3 protein. The repertoire holds 330,000 or so distinct CDR3 sequences, with approximately 64% as singletons. Trimming removed 3 bases from V and 8 bases from J, with 14 bases in between. CDR1 and CDR2 (germline): WSHSY, SAAADI. This CDR3 has 13 amino acids. Germline DNA was also extracted, while the blood RNA originated from unsorted whole blood. The researchers drew roughly 4 milliliters of peripheral blood before surgery. Whole-study results and caveats: Tumor region pairs shared more overlap than did tumor-adjacent and tumor-blood pairs.

The sequenced sample was peripheral blood. This TCR derives from a middle-aged man with primary liver carcinoma and hepatitis B virus infection. This chain links TRBV10-2 with TRBJ2-7; no firm D call. This CDR3 is CASSDGNLWQQYF. The CDR3 region has the DNA TGCGCCAGCAGTGACGGCAACCTATGGCAGCAGTACTTC.